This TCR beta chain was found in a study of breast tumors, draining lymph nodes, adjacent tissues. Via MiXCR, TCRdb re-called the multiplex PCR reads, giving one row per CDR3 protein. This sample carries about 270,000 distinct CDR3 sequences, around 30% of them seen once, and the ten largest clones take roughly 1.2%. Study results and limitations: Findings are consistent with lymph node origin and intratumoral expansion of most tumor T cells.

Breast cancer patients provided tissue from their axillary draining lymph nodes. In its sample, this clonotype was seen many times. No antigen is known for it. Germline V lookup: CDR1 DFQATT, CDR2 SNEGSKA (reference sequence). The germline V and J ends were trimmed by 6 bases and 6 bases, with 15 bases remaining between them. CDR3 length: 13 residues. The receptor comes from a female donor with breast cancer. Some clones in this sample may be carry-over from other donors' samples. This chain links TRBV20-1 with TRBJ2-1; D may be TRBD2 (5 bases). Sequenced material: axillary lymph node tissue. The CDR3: CSASRASRNEQFF. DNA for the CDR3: TGCAGTGCGAGTAGGGCTAGCCGCAATGAGCAGTTCTTC.